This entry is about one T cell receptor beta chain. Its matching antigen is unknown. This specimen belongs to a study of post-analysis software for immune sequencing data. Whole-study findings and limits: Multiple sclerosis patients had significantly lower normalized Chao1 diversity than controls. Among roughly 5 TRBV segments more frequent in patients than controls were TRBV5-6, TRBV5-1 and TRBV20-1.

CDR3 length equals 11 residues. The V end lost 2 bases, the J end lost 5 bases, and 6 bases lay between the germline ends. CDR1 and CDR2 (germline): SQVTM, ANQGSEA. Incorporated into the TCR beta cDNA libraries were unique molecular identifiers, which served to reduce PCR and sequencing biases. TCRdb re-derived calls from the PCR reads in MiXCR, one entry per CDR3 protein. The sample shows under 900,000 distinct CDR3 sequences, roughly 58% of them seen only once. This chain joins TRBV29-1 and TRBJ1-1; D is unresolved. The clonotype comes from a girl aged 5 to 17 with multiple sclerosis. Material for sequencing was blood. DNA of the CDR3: TGCAGCGTTGAAAGGTATACTGAAGCTTTCTTT. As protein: CSVERYTEAFF.